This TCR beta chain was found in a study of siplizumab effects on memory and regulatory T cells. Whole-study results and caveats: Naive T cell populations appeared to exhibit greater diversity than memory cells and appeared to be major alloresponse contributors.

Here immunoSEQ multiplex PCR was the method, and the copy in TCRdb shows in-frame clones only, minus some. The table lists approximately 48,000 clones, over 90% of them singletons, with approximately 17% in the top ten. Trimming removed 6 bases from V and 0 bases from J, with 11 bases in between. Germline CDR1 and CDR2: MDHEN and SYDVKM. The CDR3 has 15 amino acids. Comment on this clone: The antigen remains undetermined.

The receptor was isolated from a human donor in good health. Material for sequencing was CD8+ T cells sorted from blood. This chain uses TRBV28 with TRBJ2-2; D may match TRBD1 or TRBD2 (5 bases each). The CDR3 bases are TGTGCCAGCAGCTGGGACCGAACGAACACCGGGGAGCTGTTTTTT. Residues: CASSWDRTNTGELFF.